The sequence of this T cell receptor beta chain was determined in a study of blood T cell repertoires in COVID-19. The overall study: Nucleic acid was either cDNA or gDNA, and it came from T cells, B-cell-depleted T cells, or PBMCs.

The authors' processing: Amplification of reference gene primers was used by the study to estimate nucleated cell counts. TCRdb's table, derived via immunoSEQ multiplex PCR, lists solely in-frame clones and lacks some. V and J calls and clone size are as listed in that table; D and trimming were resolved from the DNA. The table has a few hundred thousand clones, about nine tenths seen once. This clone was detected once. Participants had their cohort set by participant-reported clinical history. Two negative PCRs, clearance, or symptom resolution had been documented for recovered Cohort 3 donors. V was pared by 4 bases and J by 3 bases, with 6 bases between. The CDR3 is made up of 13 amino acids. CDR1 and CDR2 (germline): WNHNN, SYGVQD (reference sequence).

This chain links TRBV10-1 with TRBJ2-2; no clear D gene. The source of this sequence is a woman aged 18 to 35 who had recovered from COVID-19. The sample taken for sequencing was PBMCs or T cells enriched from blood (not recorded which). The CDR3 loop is CASSVADTGELFF. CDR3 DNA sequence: TGCGCCAGCAGTGTAGCCGACACCGGGGAGCTGTTTTTT.